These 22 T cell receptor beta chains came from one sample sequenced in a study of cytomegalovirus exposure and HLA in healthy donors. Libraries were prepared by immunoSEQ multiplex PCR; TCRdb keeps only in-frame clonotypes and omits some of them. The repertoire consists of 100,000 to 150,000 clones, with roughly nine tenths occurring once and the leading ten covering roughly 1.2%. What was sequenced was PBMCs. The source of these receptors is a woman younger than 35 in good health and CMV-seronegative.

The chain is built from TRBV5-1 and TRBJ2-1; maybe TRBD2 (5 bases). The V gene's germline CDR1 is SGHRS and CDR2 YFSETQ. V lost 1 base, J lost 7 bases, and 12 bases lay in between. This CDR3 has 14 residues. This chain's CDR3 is CASSLWAGVNEQFF. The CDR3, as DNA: TGCGCCAGCAGCTTGTGGGCGGGCGTTAATGAGCAGTTCTTC.

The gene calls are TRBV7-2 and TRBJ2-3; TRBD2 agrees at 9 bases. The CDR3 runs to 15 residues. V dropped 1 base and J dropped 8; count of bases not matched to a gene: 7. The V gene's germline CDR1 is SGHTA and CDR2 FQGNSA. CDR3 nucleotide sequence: TGTGCCAGCAGCTTAGTCCTAGCGGGGAGGGGTACGCAGTATTTT. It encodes CASSLVLAGRGTQYF.

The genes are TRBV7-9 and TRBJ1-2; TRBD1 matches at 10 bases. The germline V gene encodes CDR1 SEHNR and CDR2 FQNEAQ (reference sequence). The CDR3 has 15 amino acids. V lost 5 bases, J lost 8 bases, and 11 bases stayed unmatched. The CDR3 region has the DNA TGTGCCAGCAGCGACCCGGGACAGGGGATAGACGGCTACACCTTC. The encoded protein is CASSDPGQGIDGYTF.

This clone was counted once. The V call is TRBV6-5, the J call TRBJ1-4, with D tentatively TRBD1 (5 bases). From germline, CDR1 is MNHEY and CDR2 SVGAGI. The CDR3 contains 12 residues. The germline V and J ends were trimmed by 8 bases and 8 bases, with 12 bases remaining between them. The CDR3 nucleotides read TGTGCCAGCGCCGTTCGGGGGGAAAAACTGTTTTTT. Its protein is CASAVRGEKLFF.

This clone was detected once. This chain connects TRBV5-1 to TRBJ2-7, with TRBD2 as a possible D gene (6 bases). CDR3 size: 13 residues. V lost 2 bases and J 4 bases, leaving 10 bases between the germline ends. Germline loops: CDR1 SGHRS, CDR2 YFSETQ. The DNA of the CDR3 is TGCGCCAGCAGCTTCGGGAGAAATTACGAGCAGTACTTC. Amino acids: CASSFGRNYEQYF.

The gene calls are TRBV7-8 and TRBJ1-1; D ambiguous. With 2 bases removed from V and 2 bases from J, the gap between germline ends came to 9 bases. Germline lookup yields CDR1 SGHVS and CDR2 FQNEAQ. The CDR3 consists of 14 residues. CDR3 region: CASSLTRLNTEAFF. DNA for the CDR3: TGTGCCAGCAGCTTAACGCGGTTAAACACTGAAGCTTTCTTT.

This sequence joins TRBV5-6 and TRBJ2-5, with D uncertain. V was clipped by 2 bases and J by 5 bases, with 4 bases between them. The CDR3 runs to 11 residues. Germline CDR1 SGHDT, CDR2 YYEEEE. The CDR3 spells CASSFLETQYF. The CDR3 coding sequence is TGTGCCAGCAGCTTCTTGGAGACCCAGTACTTC.

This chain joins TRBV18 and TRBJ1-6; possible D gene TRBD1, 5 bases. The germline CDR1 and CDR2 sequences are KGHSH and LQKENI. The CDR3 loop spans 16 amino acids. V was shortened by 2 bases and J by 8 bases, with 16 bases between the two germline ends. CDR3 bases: TGTGCCAGCTCACCAGAATCAGGGTTTTTGGATTCACCCCTCCACTTT. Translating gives CASSPESGFLDSPLHF.

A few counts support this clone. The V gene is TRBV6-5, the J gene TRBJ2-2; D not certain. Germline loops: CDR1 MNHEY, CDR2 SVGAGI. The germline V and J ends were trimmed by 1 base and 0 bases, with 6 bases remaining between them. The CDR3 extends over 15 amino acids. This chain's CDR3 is CASSYWQANTGELFF. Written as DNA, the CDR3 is TGTGCCAGCAGTTACTGGCAGGCGAACACCGGGGAGCTGTTTTTT.

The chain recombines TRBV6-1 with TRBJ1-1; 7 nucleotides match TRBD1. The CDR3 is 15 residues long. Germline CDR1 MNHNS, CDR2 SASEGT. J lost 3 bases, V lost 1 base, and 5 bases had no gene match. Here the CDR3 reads CASSEVPGGYTEAFF. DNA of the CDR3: TGTGCCAGCAGTGAAGTCCCAGGGGGGTACACTGAAGCTTTCTTT.

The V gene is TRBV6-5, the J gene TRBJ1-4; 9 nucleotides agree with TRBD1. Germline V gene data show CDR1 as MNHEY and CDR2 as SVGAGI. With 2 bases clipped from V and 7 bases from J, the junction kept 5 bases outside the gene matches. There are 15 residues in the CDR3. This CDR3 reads CASSYPGQGPEKLFF. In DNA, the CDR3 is TGTGCCAGCAGTTACCCCGGACAGGGGCCTGAAAAACTGTTTTTT.

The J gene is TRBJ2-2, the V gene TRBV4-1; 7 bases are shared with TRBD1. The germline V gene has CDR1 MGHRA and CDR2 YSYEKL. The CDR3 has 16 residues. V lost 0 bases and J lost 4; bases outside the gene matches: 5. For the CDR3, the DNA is TGCGCCAGCAGCCAAGATCAGGGGGTTGCCACCGGGGAGCTGTTTTTT. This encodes CASSQDQGVATGELFF.

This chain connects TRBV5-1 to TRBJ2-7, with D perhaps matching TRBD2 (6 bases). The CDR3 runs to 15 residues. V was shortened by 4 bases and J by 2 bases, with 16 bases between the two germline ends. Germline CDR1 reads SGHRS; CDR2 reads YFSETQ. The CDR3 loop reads CASSGGSTSTYEQYF. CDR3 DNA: TGCGCCAGCAGCGGAGGGTCGACCAGTACCTACGAGCAGTACTTC.

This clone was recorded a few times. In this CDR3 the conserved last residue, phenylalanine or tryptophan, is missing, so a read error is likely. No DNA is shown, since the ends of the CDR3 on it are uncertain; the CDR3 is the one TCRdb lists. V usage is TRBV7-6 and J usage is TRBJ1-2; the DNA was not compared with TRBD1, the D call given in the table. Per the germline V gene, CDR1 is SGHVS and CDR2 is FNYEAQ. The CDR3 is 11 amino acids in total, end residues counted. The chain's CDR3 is CASSLSYRVSI.

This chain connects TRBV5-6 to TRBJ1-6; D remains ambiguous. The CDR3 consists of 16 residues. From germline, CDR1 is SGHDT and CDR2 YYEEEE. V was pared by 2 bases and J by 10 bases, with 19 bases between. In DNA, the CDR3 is TGTGCCAGCAGCTTTTTGACGGGTCCACCAACGTCACCCCTCCACTTT. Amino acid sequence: CASSFLTGPPTSPLHF.

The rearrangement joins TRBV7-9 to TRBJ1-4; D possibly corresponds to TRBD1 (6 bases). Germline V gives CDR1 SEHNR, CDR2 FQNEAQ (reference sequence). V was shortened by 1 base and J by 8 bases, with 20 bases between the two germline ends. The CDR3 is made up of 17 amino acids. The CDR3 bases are TGTGCCAGCAGCTTAGGTTCGTCGGGGCAGGGGTTCGAAAAACTGTTTTTT. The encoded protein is CASSLGSSGQGFEKLFF.

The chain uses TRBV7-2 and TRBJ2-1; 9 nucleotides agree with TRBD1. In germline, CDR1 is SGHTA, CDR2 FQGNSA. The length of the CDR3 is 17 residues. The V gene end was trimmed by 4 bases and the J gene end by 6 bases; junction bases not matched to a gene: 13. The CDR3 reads CASSSTTPGTGFNEQFF. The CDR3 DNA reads TGTGCCAGCAGCTCTACAACTCCCGGGACAGGGTTCAATGAGCAGTTCTTC.

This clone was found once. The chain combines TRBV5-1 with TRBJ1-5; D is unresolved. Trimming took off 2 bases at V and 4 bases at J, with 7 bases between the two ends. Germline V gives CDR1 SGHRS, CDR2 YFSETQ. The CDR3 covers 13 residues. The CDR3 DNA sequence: TGCGCCAGCAGCTTTGGAGAGAATCAGCCCCAGCATTTT. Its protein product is CASSFGENQPQHF.

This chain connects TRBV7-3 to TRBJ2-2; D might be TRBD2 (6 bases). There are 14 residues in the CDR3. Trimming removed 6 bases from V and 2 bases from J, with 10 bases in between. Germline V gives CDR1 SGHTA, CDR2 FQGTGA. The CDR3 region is CASRAGLNTGELFF. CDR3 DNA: TGTGCCAGCAGGGCGGGACTTAACACCGGGGAGCTGTTTTTT.

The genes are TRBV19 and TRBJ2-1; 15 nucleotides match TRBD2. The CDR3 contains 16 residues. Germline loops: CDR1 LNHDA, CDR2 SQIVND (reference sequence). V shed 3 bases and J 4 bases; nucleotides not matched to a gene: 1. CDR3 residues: CASSMGLAGGYNEQFF. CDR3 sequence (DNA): TGTGCCAGTAGTATGGGACTAGCGGGGGGTTACAATGAGCAGTTCTTC.

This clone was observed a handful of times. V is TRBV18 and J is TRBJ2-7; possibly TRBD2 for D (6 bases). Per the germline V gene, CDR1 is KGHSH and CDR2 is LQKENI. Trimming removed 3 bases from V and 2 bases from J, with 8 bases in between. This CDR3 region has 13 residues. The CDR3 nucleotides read TGTGCCAGCTCACCTGCTAGCGCCTACGAGCAGTACTTC. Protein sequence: CASSPASAYEQYF.

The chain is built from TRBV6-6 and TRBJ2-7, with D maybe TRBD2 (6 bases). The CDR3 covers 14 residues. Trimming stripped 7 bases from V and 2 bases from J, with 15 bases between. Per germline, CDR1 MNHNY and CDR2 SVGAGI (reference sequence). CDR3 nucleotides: TGTGCCAGCAAACGGGACTTAGGACCCTACGAGCAGTACTTC. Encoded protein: CASKRDLGPYEQYF.